A single sample is the source of the 18 T cell receptor beta chains below, sequenced in a study of blood T cells in healthy people across ages. Together with a sample-barcoded 5' primer, a J-beta primer mix was included in a second PCR lasting about 7 to 11 cycles. One entry per CDR3 protein results from TCRdb running MiXCR on the 5' RACE reads. The data contain over 550,000 distinct CDR3 sequences, roughly 31% of them singletons. Sequencing was performed on blood. These receptors were obtained from a woman of 80 years or more in good health.

This chain connects TRBV14 to TRBJ1-1; D remains ambiguous. Trimming pared 1 base from V and 10 bases from J, leaving 10 bases between. The CDR3 consists of 12 residues. Germline-derived CDR1 and CDR2 are SGHDN and FVKESK. The CDR3 loop reads CASSQGGAGAFF. In DNA, the CDR3 is TGTGCCAGCAGCCAAGGGGGAGCGGGAGCTTTCTTT.

This clonotype was counted ten times or more. The J gene is TRBJ2-7, the V gene TRBV7-9, with 7 bases identical to TRBD1. The germline gives CDR1 SEHNR, CDR2 FQNEAQ (reference sequence). The V segment lost 6 bases and the J segment 0 bases; nucleotides outside the gene matches: 8. The CDR3 is 15 amino acids. The CDR3 here is CASSGIRDSSYEQYF. The CDR3 DNA follows: TGTGCCAGCAGTGGGATCCGGGACAGCTCCTACGAGCAGTACTTC.

In this sample, this clonotype turned up many times. The chain combines TRBV7-6 with TRBJ2-1, with D perhaps matching TRBD1 or TRBD2 (6 bases each). The germline gives CDR1 SGHVS, CDR2 FNYEAQ. The CDR3 length is 12 residues. The V end lost 3 bases, the J end lost 10 bases, and 10 bases lay between the germline ends. The CDR3: CASSFGGREQFF. CDR3 bases: TGTGCCAGCAGCTTTGGGGGGCGGGAGCAGTTCTTC.

This clonotype came up many times. The chain uses TRBV5-1 and TRBJ2-3, with a weak D call TRBD2 (7 bases). This CDR3 comprises 15 residues. The V gene lost 5 bases and the J gene lost 2 bases, with 15 bases spanning the gap. The germline CDR1 and CDR2 sequences are SGHRS and YFSETQ. DNA of the CDR3: TGCGCCAGCAGTTCGGGGGGCGCTTACACAGATACGCAGTATTTT. It yields the protein CASSSGGAYTDTQYF.

This clonotype was detected a few times. V usage is TRBV4-1 and J usage is TRBJ1-6; TRBD1 aligns across 10 bases. CDR1 and CDR2 from the germline V gene are MGHRA and YSYEKL. This CDR3 is built from 15 residues. Trimming cost V 0 bases and J 10 bases; bases outside gene matches: 3. The CDR3 loop is CASSQDGQGGSPLHF. The CDR3 DNA reads TGCGCCAGCAGCCAAGACGGACAGGGGGGCTCACCCCTCCACTTT.

This clonotype came up many times. The chain combines TRBV2 with TRBJ2-3; TRBD2 might be the D (6 bases). The V end lost 7 bases, the J end lost 1 base, and 15 bases lay between the germline ends. Germline CDR1 and CDR2: SNHLY and FYNNEI. CDR3 length: 15 residues. Here the CDR3 DNA reads TGTGCCAGCACCCGGGACTCCTCCCGCACAGATACGCAGTATTTT. It specifies CASTRDSSRTDTQYF.

CDR3 sequence (DNA): TGCGCCAGCAGCTTCGAGACTAACCGAGAGGCCCAGTACTTC. It translates to CASSFETNREAQYF. The chain employs TRBV5-1 and TRBJ2-7; perhaps TRBD2 as D (5 bases). Trimming took off 2 bases at V and 10 bases at J, with 19 bases between the two ends. Germline values: CDR1 SGHRS, CDR2 YFSETQ. The CDR3 loop spans 14 amino acids.

Only a few counts were recorded for this clonotype. The V call is TRBV11-3, the J call TRBJ2-5, with 8 bases matching TRBD2. The CDR3 totals 15 residues. Germline-derived CDR1 and CDR2 are SGHNT and YENEEA. V was clipped by 5 bases and J by 5 bases; unmatched bases: 10. The CDR3 bases are TGTGCCAGCAGCGCGACTAGCGTGCCCGGGGAGACCCAGTACTTC. Amino acid sequence: CASSATSVPGETQYF.

This clonotype was detected ten times or more. The J gene is TRBJ2-5, the V gene TRBV28; 8 positions match TRBD1. CDR1 and CDR2 (germline): MDHEN, SYDVKM. This CDR3 is built from 16 residues. The J segment lost 0 bases and the V segment lost 6 bases, leaving 9 bases of the junction unmatched. The CDR3 nucleotides are TGTGCCAGCAGCAGCTCGACAGGGGTGTACCAAGAGACCCAGTACTTC. Its protein product is CASSSSTGVYQETQYF.

This clonotype was observed many times. The rearrangement uses TRBV20-1 and TRBJ2-7; maybe TRBD1 (5 bases). Trimming took off 7 bases at V and 7 bases at J, with 26 bases between the two ends. Germline V gives CDR1 DFQATT, CDR2 SNEGSKA (reference sequence). This CDR3 is built from 15 residues. The CDR3 nucleotides read TGCAGTGTCGTTGCGCCCGTACATCTCTCAGGGGAGCAGTACTTC. Protein sequence: CSVVAPVHLSGEQYF.

This clonotype appeared a few times. A much larger clone differs from this one at a single base, so this may be a read error. V and J are TRBV7-9 and TRBJ2-7; D is ambiguous. TRBJ2-5 explains the end of the DNA better; the J call may be wrong. Germline lookup yields CDR1 SEHNR and CDR2 FQNEAQ (reference sequence). The CDR3 length is 13 residues. This chain's CDR3 is CANSLEVGETQYF. The CDR3 region has the DNA TGTGCCAACAGCTTAGAAGTAGGGGAGACCCAGTACTTC.

This clonotype was observed a single time. A read error is possible here, since a much larger clone lies one base away. The final CDR3 position lacks the conserved phenylalanine or tryptophan, pointing to a likely read error. V usage is TRBV7-9 and J usage is TRBJ2-3; 12 positions agree with TRBD1. Germline loops: CDR1 SEHNR, CDR2 FQNEAQ (reference sequence). This CDR3 has 16 residues. Unmatched junction bases numbered 5, after V lost 3 bases and J lost 4 bases. CDR3 in amino acids: CASSLGDRGRADTQYS. Here the CDR3 DNA reads TGTGCCAGCAGCTTGGGGGACAGGGGGCGCGCAGATACGCAGTATTCT.

This clonotype was observed once. This may stem from a read error, because a much larger clone lies one nucleotide away. The chain couples TRBV5-1 to TRBJ2-1; 8 bases match TRBD2. The germline V gene encodes CDR1 SGHRS and CDR2 YFSETQ. This CDR3 is built from 15 residues. The ends lost 4 bases at V and 2 bases at J; junction bases unmatched: 5. The CDR3 spells CASSGERGTYNEQFF. The CDR3 nucleotides are TGCGCCAGCAGCGGGGAGCGGGGGACCTACAATGAGCAGTTCTTC.

This clonotype is a singleton in its sample. The chain uses TRBV7-2 and TRBJ2-7; D remains ambiguous. This CDR3 spans 14 amino acids. From germline, CDR1 is SGHTA and CDR2 FQGNSA. Deletions cut 0 bases from V and 2 bases from J, with 8 bases between. CDR3 coding DNA: TGTGCCAGCAGCTTAGCCACAGTTCCCTACGAGCAGTACTTC. It yields the protein CASSLATVPYEQYF. The full variable domain, its missing parts supplied by reference TRBV7-2 and TRBJ2-7, is GAGVSQSPSNKVTEKGKDVELRCDPISGHTALYWYRQSLGQGLEFLIYFQGNSAPDKSGLPSDRFSAERTGGSVSTLTIQRTQQEDSAVYLCASSLATVPYEQYFGPGTRLTVT.

This clonotype has only a few counts. The chain has TRBV7-2 and TRBJ1-2; D gene uncertain. V dropped 8 bases and J dropped 2 bases, with 18 bases sitting between them. The CDR3 is 15 amino acids. Germline V gives CDR1 SGHTA, CDR2 FQGNSA. DNA of the CDR3: TGTGCCAGCGGGCCATCCTTTACACAAAACTATGGCTACACCTTC. Translation: CASGPSFTQNYGYTF.

This clonotype was detected ten times or more. The rearrangement links TRBV2 to TRBJ2-5; the match to TRBD2 covers 8 bases. Germline-derived CDR1 and CDR2 are SNHLY and FYNNEI. The CDR3 runs to 16 residues. Germline trimming cut 6 bases from V and 1 base from J; bases unmatched to any gene: 10. In DNA form, the CDR3 reads TGTGCCAGCAGCTCACCTGCGGGGGGTTCCCAAGAGACCCAGTACTTC. This translates into CASSSPAGGSQETQYF. Full variable domain (remainder filled in from reference TRBV2 and TRBJ2-5): EPEVTQTPSHQVTQMGQEVILRCVPISNHLYFYWYRQILGQKVEFLVSFYNNEISEKSEIFDDQFSVERPDGSNFTLKIRSTKLEDSAMYFCASSSPAGGSQETQYFGPGTRLLVL.

This clonotype has ten or more counts. J is TRBJ1-6 and V is TRBV7-2; a possible D gene is TRBD1 (6 bases). This CDR3 is built from 15 residues. Per germline, CDR1 SGHTA and CDR2 FQGNSA. Between the trimmed V and J ends, which lost 2 bases and 5 bases, there was a span of 10 bases. The CDR3 coding sequence is TGTGCCAGCAGCTTAAGGTCAGGGGATAATTCACCCCTCCACTTT. This codes for CASSLRSGDNSPLHF. Supplemented by reference TRBV7-2 and TRBJ1-6, the full variable domain reads GAGVSQSPSNKVTEKGKDVELRCDPISGHTALYWYRQSLGQGLEFLIYFQGNSAPDKSGLPSDRFSAERTGGSVSTLTIQRTQQEDSAVYLCASSLRSGDNSPLHFGNGTRLTVT.

This chain connects TRBV6-5 to TRBJ2-4; 7 bases agree with TRBD1. The end of the DNA is better explained by TRBJ2-7, so the J call may be wrong. The CDR3 loop spans 16 amino acids. Germline CDR1 is MNHEY and CDR2 is SVGAGI. CDR3 sequence (DNA): TGTGCCAGCGGTACCACGACAGGGCCCCATCCCTACGAGCAGTACTTC. Protein product: CASGTTTGPHPYEQYF.